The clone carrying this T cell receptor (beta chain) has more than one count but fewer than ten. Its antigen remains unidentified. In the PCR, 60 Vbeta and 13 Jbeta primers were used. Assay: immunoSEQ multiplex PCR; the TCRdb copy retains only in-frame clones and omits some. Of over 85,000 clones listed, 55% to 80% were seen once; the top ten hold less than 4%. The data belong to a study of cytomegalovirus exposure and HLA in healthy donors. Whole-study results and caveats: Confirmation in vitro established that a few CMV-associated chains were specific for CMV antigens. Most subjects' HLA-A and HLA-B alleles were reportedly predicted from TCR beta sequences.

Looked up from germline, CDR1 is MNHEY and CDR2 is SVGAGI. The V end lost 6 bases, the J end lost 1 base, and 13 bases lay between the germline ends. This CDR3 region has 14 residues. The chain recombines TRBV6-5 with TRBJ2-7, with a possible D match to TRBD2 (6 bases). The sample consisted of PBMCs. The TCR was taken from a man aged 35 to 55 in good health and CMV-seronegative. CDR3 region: CASRSSGGSYEQYF. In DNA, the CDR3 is TGTGCCAGCAGATCCTCCGGGGGTTCCTACGAGCAGTACTTC.